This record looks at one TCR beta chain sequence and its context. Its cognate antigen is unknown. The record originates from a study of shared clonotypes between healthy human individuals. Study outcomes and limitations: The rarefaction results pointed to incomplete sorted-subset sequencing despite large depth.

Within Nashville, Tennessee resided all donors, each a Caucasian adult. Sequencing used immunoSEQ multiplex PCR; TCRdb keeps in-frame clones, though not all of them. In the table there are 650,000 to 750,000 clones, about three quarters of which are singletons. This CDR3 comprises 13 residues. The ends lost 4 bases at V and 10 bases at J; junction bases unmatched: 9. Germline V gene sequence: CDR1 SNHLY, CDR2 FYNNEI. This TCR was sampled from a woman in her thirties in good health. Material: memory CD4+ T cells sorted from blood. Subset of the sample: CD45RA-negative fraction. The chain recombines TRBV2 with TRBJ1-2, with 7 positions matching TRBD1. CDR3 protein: CASSGQGVSYYTF. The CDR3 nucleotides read TGTGCCAGCAGTGGACAGGGTGTATCATACTACACCTTC. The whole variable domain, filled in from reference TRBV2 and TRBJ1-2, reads EPEVTQTPSHQVTQMGQEVILRCVPISNHLYFYWYRQILGQKVEFLVSFYNNEISEKSEIFDDQFSVERPDGSNFTLKIRSTKLEDSAMYFCASSGQGVSYYTFGSGTRLTVV.